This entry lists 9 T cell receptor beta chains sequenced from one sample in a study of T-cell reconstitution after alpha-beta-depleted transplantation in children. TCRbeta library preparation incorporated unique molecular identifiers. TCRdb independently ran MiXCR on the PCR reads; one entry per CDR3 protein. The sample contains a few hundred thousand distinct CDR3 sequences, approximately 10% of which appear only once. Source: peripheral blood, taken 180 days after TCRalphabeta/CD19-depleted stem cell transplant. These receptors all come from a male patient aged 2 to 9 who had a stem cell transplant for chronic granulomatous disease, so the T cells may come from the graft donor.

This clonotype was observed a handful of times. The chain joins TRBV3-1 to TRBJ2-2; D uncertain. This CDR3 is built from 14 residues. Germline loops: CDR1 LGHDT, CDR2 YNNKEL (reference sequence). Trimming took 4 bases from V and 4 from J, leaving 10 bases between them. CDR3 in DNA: TGTGCCAGCAGCCTGGGGTTATCCACCGGGGAGCTGTTTTTT. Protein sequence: CASSLGLSTGELFF. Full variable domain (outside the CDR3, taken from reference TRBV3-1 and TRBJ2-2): DTAVSQTPKYLVTQMGNDKSIKCEQNLGHDTMYWYKQDSKKFLKIMFSYNNKELIINETVPNRFSPKSPDKAHLNLHINSLELGDSAVYFCASSLGLSTGELFFGEGSRLTVL.

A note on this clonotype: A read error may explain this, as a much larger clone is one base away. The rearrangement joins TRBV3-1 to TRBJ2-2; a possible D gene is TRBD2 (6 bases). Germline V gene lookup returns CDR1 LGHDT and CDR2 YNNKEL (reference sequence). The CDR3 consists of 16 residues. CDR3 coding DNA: TGTGCCAGCAGCCAAGTTGCGGGACTGGGGACCGGGGAGCCGTTTTTT. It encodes CASSQVAGLGTGEPFF.

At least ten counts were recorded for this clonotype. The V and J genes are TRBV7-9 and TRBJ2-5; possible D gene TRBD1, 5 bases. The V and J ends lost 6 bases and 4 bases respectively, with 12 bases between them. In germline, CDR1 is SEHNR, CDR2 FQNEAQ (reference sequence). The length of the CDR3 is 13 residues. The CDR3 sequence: CASRQGESETQYF. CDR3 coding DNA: TGTGCCAGCAGGCAGGGTGAATCAGAGACCCAGTACTTC.

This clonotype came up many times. CDR3 bases: TGCGCCAGCAGCTTGGAGGTCCGAACAGATACGCAGTATTTT. The encoded protein is CASSLEVRTDTQYF. J is TRBJ2-3 and V is TRBV5-1; unclear D gene. The germline V gene has CDR1 SGHRS and CDR2 YFSETQ. The CDR3 has 14 residues. V dropped 0 bases and J dropped 3 bases, with 8 bases sitting between them.

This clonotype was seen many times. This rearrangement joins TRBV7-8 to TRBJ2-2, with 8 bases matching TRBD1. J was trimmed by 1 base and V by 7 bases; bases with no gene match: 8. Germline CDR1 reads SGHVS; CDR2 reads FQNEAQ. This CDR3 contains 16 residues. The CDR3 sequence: CASTPTGTGNTGELFF. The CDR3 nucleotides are TGTGCCAGCACCCCGACCGGGACAGGGAACACCGGGGAGCTGTTTTTT. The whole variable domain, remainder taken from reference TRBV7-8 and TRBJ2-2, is GAGVSQSPRYKVAKRGQDVALRCDPISGHVSLFWYQQALGQGPEFLTYFQNEAQLDKSGLPSDRFFAERPEGSVSTLKIQRTQQEDSAVYLCASTPTGTGNTGELFFGEGSRLTVL.

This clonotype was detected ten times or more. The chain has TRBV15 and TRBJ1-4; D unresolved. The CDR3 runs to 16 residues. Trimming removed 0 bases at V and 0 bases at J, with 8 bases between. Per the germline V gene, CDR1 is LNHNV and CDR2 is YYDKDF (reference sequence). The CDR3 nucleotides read TGTGCCACCAGCAGAGATTTAGGGACAACTAATGAAAAACTGTTTTTT. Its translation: CATSRDLGTTNEKLFF.

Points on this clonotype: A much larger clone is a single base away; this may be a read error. CDR3 region: CASSFPSGGSYNKQFF. The DNA of the CDR3 is TGTGCCAGCAGCTTCCCTAGCGGGGGGTCTTACAATAAGCAGTTCTTC. The V call is TRBV5-6, the J call TRBJ2-1; TRBD2 matches at 11 bases. The CDR3 sequence is 16 residues long. Germline CDR1 is SGHDT and CDR2 is YYEEEE.

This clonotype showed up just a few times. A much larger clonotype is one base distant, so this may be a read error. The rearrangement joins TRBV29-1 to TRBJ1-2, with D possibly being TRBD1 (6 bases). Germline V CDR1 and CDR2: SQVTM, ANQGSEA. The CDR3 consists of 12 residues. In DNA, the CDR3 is TGCGGCGTTGTGGGGGGCGACTATGGCTACACCTTC. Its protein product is CGVVGGDYGYTF.

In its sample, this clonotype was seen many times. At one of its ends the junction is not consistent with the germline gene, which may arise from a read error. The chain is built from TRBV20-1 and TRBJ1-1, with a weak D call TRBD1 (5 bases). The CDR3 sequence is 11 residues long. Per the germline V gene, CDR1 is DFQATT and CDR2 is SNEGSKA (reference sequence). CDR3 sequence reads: CSAREGPGDCF. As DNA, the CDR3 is TGCAGTGCTAGAGAGGGGCCAGGAGATTGCTTT.